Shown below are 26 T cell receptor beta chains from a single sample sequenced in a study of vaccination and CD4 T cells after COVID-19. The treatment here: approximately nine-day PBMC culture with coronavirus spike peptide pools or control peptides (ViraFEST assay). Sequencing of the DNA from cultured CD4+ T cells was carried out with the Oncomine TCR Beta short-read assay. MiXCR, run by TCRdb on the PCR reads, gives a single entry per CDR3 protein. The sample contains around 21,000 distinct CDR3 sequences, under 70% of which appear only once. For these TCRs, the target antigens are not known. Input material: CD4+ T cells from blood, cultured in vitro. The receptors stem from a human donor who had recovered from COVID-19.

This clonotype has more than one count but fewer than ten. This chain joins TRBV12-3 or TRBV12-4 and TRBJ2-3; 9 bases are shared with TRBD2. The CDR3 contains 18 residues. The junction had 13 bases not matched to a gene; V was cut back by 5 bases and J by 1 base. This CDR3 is CASSMWWLSSGGTDTQYF. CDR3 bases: TGTGCCAGCAGTATGTGGTGGTTATCTAGCGGGGGCACAGATACGCAGTATTTT.

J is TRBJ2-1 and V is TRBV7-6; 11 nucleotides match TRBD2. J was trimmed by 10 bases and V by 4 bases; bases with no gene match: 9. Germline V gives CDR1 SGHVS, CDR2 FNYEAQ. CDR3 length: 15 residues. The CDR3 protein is CASSSDSGGAGEQFF. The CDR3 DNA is TGTGCCAGCAGCTCCGATAGCGGGGGGGCTGGAGAGCAGTTCTTC.

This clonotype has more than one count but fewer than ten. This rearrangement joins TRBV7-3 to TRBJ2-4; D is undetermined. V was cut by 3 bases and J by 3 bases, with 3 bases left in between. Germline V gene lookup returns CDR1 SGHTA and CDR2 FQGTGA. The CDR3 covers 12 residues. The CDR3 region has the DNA TGTGCCAGCAGCTTGGACAAAAACATTCAGTACTTC. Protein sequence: CASSLDKNIQYF. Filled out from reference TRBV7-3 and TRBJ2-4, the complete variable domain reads GAGVSQTPSNKVTEKGKYVELRCDPISGHTALYWYRQSLGQGPEFLIYFQGTGAADDSGLPNDRFFAVRPEGSVSTLKIQRTERGDSAVYLCASSLDKNIQYFGAGTRLSVL.

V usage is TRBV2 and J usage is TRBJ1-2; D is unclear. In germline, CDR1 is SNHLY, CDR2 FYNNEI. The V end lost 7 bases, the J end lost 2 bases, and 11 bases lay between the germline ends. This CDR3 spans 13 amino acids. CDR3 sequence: CASIGGVNYGYTF. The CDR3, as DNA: TGTGCCAGCATCGGAGGTGTGAACTATGGCTACACCTTC.

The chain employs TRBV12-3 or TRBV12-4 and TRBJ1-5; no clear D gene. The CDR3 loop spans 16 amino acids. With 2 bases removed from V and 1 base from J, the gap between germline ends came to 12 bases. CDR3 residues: CASSLSSLGSNQPQHF. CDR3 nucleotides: TGTGCCAGCAGTTTATCGAGCTTAGGCAGCAATCAGCCCCAGCATTTT.

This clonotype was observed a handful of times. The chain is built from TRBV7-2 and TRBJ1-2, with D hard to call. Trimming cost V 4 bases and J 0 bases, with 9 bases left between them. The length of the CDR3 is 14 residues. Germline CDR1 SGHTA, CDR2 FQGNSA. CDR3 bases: TGTGCCAGCAGCTCCGAAATTTCTAACTATGGCTACACCTTC. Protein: CASSSEISNYGYTF.

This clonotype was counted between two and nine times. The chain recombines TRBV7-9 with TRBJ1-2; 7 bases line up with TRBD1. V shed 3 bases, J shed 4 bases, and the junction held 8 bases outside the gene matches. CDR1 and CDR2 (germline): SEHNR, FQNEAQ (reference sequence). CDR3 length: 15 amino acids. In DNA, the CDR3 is TGTGCCAGCAGCTTCTCAGGGGGGTTAAGCTATGGCTACACCTTC. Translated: CASSFSGGLSYGYTF.

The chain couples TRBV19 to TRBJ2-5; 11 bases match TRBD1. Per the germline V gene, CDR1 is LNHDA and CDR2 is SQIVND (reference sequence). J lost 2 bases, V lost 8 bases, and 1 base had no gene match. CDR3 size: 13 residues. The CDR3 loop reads CASRDRGQETQYF. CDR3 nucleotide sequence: TGTGCCAGTCGGGACAGGGGGCAAGAGACCCAGTACTTC.

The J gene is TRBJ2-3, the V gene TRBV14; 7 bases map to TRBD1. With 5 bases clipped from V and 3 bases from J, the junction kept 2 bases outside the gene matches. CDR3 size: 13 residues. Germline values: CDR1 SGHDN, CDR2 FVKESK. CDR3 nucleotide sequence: TGTGCCAGCAGCGACAGGGTAACAGATACGCAGTATTTT. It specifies CASSDRVTDTQYF.

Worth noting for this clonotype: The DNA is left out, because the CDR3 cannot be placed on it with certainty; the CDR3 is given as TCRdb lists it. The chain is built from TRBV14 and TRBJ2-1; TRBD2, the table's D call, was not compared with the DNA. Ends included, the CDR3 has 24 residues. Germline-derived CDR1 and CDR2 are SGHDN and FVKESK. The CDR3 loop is CASTNQTSMYLCASSLGEAVEQFF.

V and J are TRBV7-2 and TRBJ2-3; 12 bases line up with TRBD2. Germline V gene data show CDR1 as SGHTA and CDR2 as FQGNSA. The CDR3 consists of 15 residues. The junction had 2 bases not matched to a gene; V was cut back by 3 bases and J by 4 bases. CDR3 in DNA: TGTGCCAGCAGCTTGCTAGCGGGGGGGCCAGATACGCAGTATTTT. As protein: CASSLLAGGPDTQYF. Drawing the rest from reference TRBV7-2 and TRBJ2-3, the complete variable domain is GAGVSQSPSNKVTEKGKDVELRCDPISGHTALYWYRQSLGQGLEFLIYFQGNSAPDKSGLPSDRFSAERTGGSVSTLTIQRTQQEDSAVYLCASSLLAGGPDTQYFGPGTRLTVL.

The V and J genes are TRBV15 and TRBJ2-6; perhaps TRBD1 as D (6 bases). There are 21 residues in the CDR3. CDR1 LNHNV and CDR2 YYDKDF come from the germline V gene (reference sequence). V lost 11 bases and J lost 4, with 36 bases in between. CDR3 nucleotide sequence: TGTGCCCCCCGTCGCGGGCGACAGGTAGGGTCTAGGAGTTCGGGGGCCAACGTCCTGACTTTC. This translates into CAPRRGRQVGSRSSGANVLTF.

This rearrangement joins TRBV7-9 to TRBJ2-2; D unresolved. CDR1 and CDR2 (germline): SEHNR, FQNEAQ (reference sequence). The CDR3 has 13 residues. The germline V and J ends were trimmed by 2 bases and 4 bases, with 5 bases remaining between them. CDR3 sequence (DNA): TGTGCCAGCAGCTTATCGAGCACCGGGGAGCTGTTTTTT. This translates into CASSLSSTGELFF.

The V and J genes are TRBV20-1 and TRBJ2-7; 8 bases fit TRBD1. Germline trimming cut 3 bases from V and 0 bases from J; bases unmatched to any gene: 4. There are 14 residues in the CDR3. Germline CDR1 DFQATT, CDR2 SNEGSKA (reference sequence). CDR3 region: CSARGDRPSYEQYF. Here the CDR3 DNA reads TGCAGTGCTAGGGGGGACAGGCCCTCCTACGAGCAGTACTTC.

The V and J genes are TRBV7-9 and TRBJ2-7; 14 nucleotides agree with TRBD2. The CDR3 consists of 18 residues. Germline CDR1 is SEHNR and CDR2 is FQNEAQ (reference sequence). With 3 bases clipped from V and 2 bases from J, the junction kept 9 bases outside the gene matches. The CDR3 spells CASSFPPGLAGEPYEQYF. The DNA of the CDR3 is TGTGCCAGCAGCTTTCCTCCGGGACTAGCGGGGGAGCCCTACGAGCAGTACTTC. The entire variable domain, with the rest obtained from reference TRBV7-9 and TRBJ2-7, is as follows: DTGVSQNPRHKITKRGQNVTFRCDPISEHNRLYWYRQTLGQGPEFLTYFQNEAQLEKSRLLSDRFSAERPKGSFSTLEIQRTEQGDSAMYLCASSFPPGLAGEPYEQYFGPGTRLTVT.

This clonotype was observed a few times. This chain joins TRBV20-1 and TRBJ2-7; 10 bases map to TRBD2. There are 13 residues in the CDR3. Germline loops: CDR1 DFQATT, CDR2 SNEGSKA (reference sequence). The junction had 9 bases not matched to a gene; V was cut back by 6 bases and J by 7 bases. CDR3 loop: CSAESGRAGEQYF. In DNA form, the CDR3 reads TGCAGTGCCGAAAGCGGGAGGGCCGGTGAGCAGTACTTC.

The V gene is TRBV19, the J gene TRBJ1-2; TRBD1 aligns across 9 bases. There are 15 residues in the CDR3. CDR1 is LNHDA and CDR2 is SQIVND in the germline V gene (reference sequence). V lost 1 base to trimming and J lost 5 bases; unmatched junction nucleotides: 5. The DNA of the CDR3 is TGTGCCAGTAGTATAGCCGGGACAGGGCCATATGGCTACACCTTC. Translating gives CASSIAGTGPYGYTF.

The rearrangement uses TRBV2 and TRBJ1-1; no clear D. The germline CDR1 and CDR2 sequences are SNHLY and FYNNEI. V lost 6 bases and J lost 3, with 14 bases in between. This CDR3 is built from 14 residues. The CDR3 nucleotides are TGTGCCAGCAGGCGGGCAGGAAGATACACTGAAGCTTTCTTT. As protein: CASRRAGRYTEAFF.

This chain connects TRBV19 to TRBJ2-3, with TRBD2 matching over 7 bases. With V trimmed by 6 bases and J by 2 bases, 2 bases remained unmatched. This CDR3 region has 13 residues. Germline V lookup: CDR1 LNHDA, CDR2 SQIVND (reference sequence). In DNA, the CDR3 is TGTGCCAGTAGGAAGCGGGACACAGATACGCAGTATTTT. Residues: CASRKRDTDTQYF.

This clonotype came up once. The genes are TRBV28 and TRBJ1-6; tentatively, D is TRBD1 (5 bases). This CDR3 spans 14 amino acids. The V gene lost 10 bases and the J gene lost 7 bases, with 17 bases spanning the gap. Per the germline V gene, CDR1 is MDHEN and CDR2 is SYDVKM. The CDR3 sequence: CATTLIGVNSPLHF. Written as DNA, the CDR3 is TGTGCCACCACCCTCATAGGGGTAAATTCACCCCTCCACTTT.

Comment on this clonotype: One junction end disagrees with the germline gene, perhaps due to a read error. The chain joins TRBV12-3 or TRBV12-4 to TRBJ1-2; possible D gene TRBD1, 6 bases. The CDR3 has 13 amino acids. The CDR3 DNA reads TGTGCCACCAGTGGGGGGCGCGCGCATGGCTACACCTTC. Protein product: CATSGGRAHGYTF.

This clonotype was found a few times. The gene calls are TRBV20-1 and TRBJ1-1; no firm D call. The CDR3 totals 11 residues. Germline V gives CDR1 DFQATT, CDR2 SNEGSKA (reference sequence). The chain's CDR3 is CSVAGETEAFF. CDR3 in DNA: TGCAGCGTGGCCGGGGAGACTGAAGCTTTCTTT.

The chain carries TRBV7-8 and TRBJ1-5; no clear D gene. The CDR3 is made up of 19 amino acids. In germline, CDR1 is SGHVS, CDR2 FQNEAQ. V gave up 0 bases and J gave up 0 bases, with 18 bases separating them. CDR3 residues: CASSLASDNKVFSNQPQHF. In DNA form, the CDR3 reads TGTGCCAGCAGCTTAGCCTCGGATAATAAAGTTTTTAGCAATCAGCCCCAGCATTTT.

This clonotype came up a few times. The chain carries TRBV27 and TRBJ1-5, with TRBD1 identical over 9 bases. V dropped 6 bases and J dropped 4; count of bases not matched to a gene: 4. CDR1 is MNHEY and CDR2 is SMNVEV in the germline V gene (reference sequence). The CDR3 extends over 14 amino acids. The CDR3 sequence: CASSRDRANQPQHF. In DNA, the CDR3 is TGTGCCAGCAGCCGGGACAGGGCAAATCAGCCCCAGCATTTT.

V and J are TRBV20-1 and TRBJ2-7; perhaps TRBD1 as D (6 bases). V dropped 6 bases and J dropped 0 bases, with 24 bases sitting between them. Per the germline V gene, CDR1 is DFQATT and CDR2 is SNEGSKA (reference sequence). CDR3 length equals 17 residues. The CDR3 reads CSARGLIQGINSYEQYF. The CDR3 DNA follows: TGCAGTGCCCGGGGCTTGATACAGGGAATAAACTCCTACGAGCAGTACTTC.

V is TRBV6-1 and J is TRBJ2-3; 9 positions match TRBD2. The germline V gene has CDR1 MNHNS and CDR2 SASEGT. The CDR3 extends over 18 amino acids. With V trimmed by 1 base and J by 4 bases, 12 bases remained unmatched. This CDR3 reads CASSEVWVRGGEADTQYF. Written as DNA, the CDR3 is TGTGCCAGCAGTGAAGTCTGGGTACGCGGGGGGGAGGCAGATACGCAGTATTTT.